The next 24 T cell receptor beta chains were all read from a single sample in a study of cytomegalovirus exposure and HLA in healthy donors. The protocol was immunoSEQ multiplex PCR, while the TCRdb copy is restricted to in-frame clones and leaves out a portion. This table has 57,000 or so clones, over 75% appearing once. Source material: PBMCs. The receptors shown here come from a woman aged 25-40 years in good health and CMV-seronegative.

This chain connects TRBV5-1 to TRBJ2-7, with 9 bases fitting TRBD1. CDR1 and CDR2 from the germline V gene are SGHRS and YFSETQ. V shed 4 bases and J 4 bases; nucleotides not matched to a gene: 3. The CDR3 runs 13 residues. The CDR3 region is CASSTGGNYEQYF. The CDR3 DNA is TGCGCCAGCAGCACAGGGGGCAATTACGAGCAGTACTTC. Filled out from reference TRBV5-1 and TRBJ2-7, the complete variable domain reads KAGVTQTPRYLIKTRGQQVTLSCSPISGHRSVSWYQQTPGQGLQFLFEYFSETQRNKGNFPGRFSGRQFSNSRSEMNVSTLELGDSALYLCASSTGGNYEQYFGPGTRLTVT.

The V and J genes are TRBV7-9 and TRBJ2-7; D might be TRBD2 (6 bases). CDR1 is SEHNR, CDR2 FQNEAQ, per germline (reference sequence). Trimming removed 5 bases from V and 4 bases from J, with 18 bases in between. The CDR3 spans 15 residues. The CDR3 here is CASSPPEARGYEQYF. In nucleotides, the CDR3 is TGTGCCAGCAGCCCCCCCGAAGCCCGGGGGTACGAGCAGTACTTC. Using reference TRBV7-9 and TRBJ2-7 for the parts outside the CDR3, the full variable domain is DTGVSQNPRHKITKRGQNVTFRCDPISEHNRLYWYRQTLGQGPEFLTYFQNEAQLEKSRLLSDRFSAERPKGSFSTLEIQRTEQGDSAMYLCASSPPEARGYEQYFGPGTRLTVT.

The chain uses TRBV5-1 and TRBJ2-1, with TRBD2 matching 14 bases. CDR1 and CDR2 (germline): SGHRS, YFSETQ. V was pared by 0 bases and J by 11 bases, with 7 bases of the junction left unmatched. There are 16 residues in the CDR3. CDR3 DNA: TGCGCCAGCAGCTTGGCCTCCGGGACTAGCGGGAGTAAGCAGTTCTTC. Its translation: CASSLASGTSGSKQFF.

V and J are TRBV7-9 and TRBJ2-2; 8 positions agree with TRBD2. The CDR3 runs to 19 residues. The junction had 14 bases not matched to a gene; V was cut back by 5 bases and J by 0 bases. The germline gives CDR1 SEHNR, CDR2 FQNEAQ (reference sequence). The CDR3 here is CASSPQKGTGLANTGELFF. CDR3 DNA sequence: TGTGCCAGCAGCCCCCAGAAGGGGACGGGACTAGCGAACACCGGGGAGCTGTTTTTT.

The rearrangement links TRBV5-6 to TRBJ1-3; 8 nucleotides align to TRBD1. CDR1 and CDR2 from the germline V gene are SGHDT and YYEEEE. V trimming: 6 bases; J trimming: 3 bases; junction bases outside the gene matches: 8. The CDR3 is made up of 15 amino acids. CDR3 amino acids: CASTSGGLRGNTIYF. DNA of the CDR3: TGTGCCAGCACCTCAGGGGGCCTTCGTGGAAACACCATATATTTT.

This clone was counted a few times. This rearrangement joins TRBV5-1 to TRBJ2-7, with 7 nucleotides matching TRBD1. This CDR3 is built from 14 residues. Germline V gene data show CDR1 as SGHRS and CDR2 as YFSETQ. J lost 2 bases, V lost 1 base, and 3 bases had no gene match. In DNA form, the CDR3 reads TGCGCCAGCAGCTTGCGACAGGGCCCCTACGAGCAGTACTTC. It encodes CASSLRQGPYEQYF.

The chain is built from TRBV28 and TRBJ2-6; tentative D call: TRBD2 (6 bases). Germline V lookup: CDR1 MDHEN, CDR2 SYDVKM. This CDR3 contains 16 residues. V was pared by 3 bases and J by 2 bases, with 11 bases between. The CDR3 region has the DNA TGTGCCAGCAGTTTGCGGGGCCCTCCTGGGGCCAACGTCCTGACTTTC. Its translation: CASSLRGPPGANVLTF.

In DNA form, the CDR3 reads TGTGCCAGAAGCAAGGGAGGGCCGCGCGAGCAGTACTTC. Its translation is CARSKGGPREQYF. The V and J genes are TRBV5-3 and TRBJ2-7, with 7 bases that match TRBD2. TRBV5-3 qualifies as an ORF whose function is uncertain. J gave up 6 bases and V 4 bases, and 7 bases lay outside the gene matches. The CDR3 contains 13 residues.

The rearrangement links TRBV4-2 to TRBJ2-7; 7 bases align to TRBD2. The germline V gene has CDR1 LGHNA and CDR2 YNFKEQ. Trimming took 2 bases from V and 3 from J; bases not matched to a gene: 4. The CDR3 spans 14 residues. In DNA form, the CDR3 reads TGTGCCAGCAGCCAACCCGGGAGGAACTACGAGCAGTACTTC. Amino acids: CASSQPGRNYEQYF.

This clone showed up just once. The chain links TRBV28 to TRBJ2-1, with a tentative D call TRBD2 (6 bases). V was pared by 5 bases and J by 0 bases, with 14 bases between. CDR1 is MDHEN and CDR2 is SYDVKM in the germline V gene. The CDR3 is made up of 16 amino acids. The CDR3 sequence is CASSRDFQSSYNEQFF. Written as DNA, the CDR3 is TGTGCCAGCAGTCGGGACTTCCAGAGCTCCTACAATGAGCAGTTCTTC.

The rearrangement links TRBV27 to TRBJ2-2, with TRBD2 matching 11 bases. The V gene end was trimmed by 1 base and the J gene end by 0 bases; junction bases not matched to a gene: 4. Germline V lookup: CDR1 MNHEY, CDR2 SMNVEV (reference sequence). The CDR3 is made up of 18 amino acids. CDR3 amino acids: CASSLLLTSGANTGELFF. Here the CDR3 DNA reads TGTGCCAGCAGTTTATTGCTGACTAGCGGGGCGAACACCGGGGAGCTGTTTTTT.

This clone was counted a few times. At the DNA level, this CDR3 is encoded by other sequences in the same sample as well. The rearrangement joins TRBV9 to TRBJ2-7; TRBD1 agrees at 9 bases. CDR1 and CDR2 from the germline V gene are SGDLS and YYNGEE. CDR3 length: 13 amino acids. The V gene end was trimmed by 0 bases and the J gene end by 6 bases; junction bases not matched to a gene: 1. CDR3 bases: TGTGCCAGCAGCGTAGAGACAGGGGGCGAGCAGTACTTC. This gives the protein CASSVETGGEQYF.

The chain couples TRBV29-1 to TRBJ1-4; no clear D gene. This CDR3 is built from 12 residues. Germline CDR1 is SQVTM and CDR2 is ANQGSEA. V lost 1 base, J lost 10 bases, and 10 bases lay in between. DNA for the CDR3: TGCAGCGTTGAAGTAGCCCCCTTAAAACTGTTTTTT. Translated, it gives CSVEVAPLKLFF.

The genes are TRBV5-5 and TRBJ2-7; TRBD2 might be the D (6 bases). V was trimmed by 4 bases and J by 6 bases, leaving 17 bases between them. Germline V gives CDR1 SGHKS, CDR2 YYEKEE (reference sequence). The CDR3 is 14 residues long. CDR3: CASSGEVGPGEQYF. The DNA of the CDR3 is TGTGCCAGCAGCGGGGAGGTCGGGCCTGGCGAGCAGTACTTC.

CDR3 protein: CASSQFEAGDTGELFF. CDR3 nucleotide sequence: TGCGCCAGCAGTCAATTTGAAGCGGGAGACACCGGGGAGCTGTTTTTT. The V and J genes are TRBV10-2 and TRBJ2-2; 8 bases fit TRBD2. The germline gives CDR1 WSHSY, CDR2 SAAADI. J lost 3 bases, V lost 5 bases, and 8 bases had no gene match. The CDR3 sequence is 16 residues long.

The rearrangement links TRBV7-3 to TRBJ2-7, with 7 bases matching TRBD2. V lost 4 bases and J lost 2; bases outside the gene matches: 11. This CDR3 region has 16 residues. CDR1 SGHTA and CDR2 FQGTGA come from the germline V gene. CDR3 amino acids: CASSSQLAGGTYEQYF. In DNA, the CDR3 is TGTGCCAGCAGCTCTCAATTAGCGGGCGGAACCTACGAGCAGTACTTC.

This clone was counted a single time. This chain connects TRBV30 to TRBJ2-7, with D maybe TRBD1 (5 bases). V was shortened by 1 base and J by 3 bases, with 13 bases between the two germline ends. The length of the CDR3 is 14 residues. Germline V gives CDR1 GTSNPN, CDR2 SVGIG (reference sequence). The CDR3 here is CAWSDRARVYEQYF. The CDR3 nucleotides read TGTGCCTGGAGTGACCGGGCCAGGGTCTACGAGCAGTACTTC.

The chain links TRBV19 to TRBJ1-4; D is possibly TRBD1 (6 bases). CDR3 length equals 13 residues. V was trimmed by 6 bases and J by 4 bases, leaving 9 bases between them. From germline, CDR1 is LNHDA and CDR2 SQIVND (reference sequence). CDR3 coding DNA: TGTGCCAGTAGAGGACAGAATAATGAAAAACTGTTTTTT. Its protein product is CASRGQNNEKLFF. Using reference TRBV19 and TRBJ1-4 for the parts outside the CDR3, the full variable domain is DGGITQSPKYLFRKEGQNVTLSCEQNLNHDAMYWYRQDPGQGLRLIYYSQIVNDFQKGDIAEGYSVSREKKESFPLTVTSAQKNPTAFYLCASRGQNNEKLFFGSGTQLSVL.

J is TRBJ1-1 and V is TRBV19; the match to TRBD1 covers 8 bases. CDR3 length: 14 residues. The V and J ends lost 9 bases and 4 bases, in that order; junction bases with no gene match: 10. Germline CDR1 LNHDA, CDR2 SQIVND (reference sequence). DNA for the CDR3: TGTGCCAGCCAAACAGACAGGGGAGTCACTGAAGCTTTCTTT. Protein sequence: CASQTDRGVTEAFF.

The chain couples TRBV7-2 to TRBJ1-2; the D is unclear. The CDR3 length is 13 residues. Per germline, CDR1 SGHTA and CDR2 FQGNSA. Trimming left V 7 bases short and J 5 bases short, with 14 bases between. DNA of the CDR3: TGTGCCAGCAACCAATCCCCGGGGTATGGCTACACCTTC. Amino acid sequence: CASNQSPGYGYTF.

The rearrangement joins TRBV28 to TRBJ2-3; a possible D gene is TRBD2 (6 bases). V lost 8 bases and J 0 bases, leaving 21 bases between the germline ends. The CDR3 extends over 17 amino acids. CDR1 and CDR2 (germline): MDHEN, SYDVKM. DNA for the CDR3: TGTGCCAGCGGACAAGACTGGGGGACTCCTAGCACAGATACGCAGTATTTT. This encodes CASGQDWGTPSTDTQYF.

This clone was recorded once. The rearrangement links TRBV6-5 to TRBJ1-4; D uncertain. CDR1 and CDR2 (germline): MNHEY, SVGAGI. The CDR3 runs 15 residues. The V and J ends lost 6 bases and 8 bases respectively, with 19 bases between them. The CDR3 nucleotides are TGTGCCAGCAGGCCCCTAGCAGGCACTTTCGAAAAACTGTTTTTT. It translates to CASRPLAGTFEKLFF.

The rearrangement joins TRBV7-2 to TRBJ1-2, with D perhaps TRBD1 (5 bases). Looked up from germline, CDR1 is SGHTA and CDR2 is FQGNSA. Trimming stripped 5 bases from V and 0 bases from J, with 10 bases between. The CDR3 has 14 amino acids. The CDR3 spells CASSPGSANYGYTF. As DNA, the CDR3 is TGTGCCAGCAGCCCAGGGTCAGCTAACTATGGCTACACCTTC.

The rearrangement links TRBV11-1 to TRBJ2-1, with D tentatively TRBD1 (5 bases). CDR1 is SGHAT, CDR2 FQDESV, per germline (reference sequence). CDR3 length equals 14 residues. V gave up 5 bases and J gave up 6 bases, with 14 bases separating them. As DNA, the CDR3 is TGTGCCAGCAGCATAGGTATTCAGGGCAATGAGCAGTTCTTC. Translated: CASSIGIQGNEQFF.